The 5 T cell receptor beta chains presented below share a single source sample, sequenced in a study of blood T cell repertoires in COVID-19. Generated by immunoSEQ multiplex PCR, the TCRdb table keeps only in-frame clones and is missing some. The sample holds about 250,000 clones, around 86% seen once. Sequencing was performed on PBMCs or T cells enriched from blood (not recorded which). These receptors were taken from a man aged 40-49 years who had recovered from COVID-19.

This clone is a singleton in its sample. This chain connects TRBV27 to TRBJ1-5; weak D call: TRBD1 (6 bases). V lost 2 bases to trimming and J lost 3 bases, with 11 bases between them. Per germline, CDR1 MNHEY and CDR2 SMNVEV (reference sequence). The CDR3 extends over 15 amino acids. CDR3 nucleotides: TGTGCCAGCAGTTTAATCTCGGGACACAATCAGCCCCAGCATTTT. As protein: CASSLISGHNQPQHF.

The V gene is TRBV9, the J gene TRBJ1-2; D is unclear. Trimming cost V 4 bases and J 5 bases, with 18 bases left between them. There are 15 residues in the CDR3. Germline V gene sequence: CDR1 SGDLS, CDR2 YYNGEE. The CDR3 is CASSKNQGGLYGYTF. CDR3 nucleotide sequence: TGTGCCAGCAGCAAAAATCAAGGCGGGCTTTATGGCTACACCTTC.

CDR3 region: CSAPGLGGYTF. The CDR3 DNA is TGCAGTGCCCCCGGTCTTGGTGGCTACACCTTC. V is TRBV20-1 and J is TRBJ1-2; D is unresolved. V was cut by 6 bases and J by 7 bases, with 12 bases left in between. CDR1 and CDR2 from the germline V gene are DFQATT and SNEGSKA (reference sequence). CDR3 length: 11 amino acids.

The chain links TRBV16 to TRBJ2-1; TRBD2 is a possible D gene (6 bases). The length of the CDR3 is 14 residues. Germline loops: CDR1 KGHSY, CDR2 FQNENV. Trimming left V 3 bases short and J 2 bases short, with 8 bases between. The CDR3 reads CASSQGGAYNEQFF. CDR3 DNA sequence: TGTGCCAGCAGCCAGGGGGGAGCCTACAATGAGCAGTTCTTC. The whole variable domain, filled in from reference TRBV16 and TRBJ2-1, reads GEEVAQTPKHLVRGEGQKAKLYCAPIKGHSYVFWYQQVLKNEFKFLISFQNENVFDETGMPKERFSAKCLPNSPCSLEIQATKLEDSAVYFCASSQGGAYNEQFFGPGTRLTVL.

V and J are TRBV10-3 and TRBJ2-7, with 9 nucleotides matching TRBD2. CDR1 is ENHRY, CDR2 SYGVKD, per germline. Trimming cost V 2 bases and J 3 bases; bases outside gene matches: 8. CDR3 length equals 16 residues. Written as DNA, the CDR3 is TGTGCCATCAGTGAGCTTCGGACTAGCGAAAACTACGAGCAGTACTTC. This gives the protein CAISELRTSENYEQYF.